The clone carrying this T cell receptor beta chain was observed once. This specimen belongs to a study of shared clonotypes between healthy human individuals. Germline CDR1 reads LNHDA; CDR2 reads SQIVND (reference sequence). V was shortened by 7 bases and J by 1 base, with 11 bases between the two germline ends. The CDR3 has 15 residues. Sequenced by immunoSEQ multiplex PCR; TCRdb stores in-frame clones only, minus some. The sample records about 2.3 million clones, 85% to 95% being singletons. The rearrangement links TRBV19 to TRBJ2-6; tentatively, D is TRBD2 (6 bases). The receptor's source is a man younger than 35 in good health. Some clones in this sample may be carry-over from other donors' samples. Input material: naive CD4+ T cells from PBMCs. The sample's subset: CD45RA+ positively selected. The CDR3: CASTVRGSGANVLTF. The CDR3 DNA follows: TGTGCCAGTACCGTGCGGGGATCTGGGGCCAACGTCCTGACTTTC. Variable domain in full (rest from reference TRBV19 and TRBJ2-6): DGGITQSPKYLFRKEGQNVTLSCEQNLNHDAMYWYRQDPGQGLRLIYYSQIVNDFQKGDIAEGYSVSREKKESFPLTVTSAQKNPTAFYLCASTVRGSGANVLTFGAGSRLTVL.